The present entry profiles one TCR beta chain with its context. TCRdb's table, derived via immunoSEQ multiplex PCR, lists solely in-frame clones and lacks some. The sample records about 66,000 clones, around 80% being singletons. Unmatched junction bases numbered 9, after V lost 4 bases and J lost 0 bases. There are 16 residues in the CDR3. Germline V lookup: CDR1 SQVTM, CDR2 ANQGSEA. The data belong to a study of blood T cell repertoires in COVID-19. Study information: Both acute and convalescent COVID-19 samples were obtained from the United States, Italy and Spain.

The sequenced sample was peripheral blood. V gene TRBV29-1 combines with J gene TRBJ2-1, with 7 bases that match TRBD2. The source of this sequence is a human donor in a cohort sampled during active COVID-19. The DNA for the CDR3 is TGCAGCGTTGCAACCCAGCTAGCGGACTCCTACAATGAGCAGTTCTTC. Protein: CSVATQLADSYNEQFF.